This paragraph covers one T cell receptor (beta chain) sequence. Its antigen is not known. TCRdb used MiXCR to reprocess the reads, holding one entry per CDR3 protein. The sample holds 110,000 to 150,000 distinct CDR3 sequences; approximately 30% are singletons and the top ten take around 50%. Germline values: CDR1 ENHRY, CDR2 SYGVKD. This CDR3 is built from 14 residues. V was pared by 9 bases and J by 4 bases, with 18 bases between. This specimen belongs to a study of T cell repertoires in cytomegalovirus infection. Overall study: CMV epitopes that were recently identified and HLA-C-restricted were used alongside well-studied HLA-B-restricted ones. Study conclusions and caveats: Dominating the ex vivo response were TCR beta clonotypes that were CMV-specific and HLA-C-restricted. Identification of carriers of CMV plus the relevant HLA was performed using cumulative public TCR beta family frequency.

The receptor's source is a human donor in good health (CMV status not recorded). Some clones in this sample may be carry-over from other donors' samples. The chain joins TRBV10-3 to TRBJ1-2, with D possibly matching TRBD1 (5 bases). The material sequenced was CD8+ T cells from cultured PBMCs, taken from culture after CMV antigen stimulation. CDR3 DNA sequence: TGTGCCATTCATCGGGACGTAGGTGGCTATGGCTACACCTTC. Protein product: CAIHRDVGGYGYTF.